These 24 T cell receptor beta chains were sequenced from one sample in a study of blood T cell repertoires in COVID-19. Assay used: immunoSEQ multiplex PCR; TCRdb lists only in-frame clones, some missing. Of 100,000 to 150,000 clones listed, 65% to 85% are singletons. Sequencing used peripheral blood. The receptors come from an elderly man with active or convalescent COVID-19.

DNA for the CDR3: TGCAGTGCTAGTATGGGACAGGCCTCCAACTATCAGCCCCAGCATTTT. Encoded protein: CSASMGQASNYQPQHF. V gene TRBV20-1 combines with J gene TRBJ1-5, with 8 bases lining up with TRBD1. V trimming: 3 bases; J trimming: 5 bases; junction bases outside the gene matches: 12. The CDR3 extends over 16 amino acids. CDR1 is DFQATT, CDR2 SNEGSKA, per germline (reference sequence).

This chain uses TRBV7-2 with TRBJ1-2, with 9 bases fitting TRBD1. The germline gives CDR1 SGHTA, CDR2 FQGNSA. CDR3 length: 16 residues. J was trimmed by 6 bases and V by 1 base; bases with no gene match: 9. In nucleotides, the CDR3 is TGTGCCAGCAGCTTAGGGGGGACAGGGATAGTAGATGGCTACACCTTC. Translated, it gives CASSLGGTGIVDGYTF.

CDR3 sequence: CASSPQGASTEAFF. CDR3 coding DNA: TGTGCCAGCAGCCCACAGGGGGCGTCGACTGAAGCTTTCTTT. The V gene is TRBV7-2, the J gene TRBJ1-1; TRBD1 matches 9 bases. The CDR3 totals 14 residues. CDR1 and CDR2 (germline): SGHTA, FQGNSA. J was trimmed by 5 bases and V by 5 bases; bases with no gene match: 6.

The chain has TRBV7-6 and TRBJ2-3; tentative D call: TRBD2 (5 bases). Germline V CDR1 and CDR2: SGHVS, FNYEAQ. The CDR3 length is 14 residues. The V gene lost 2 bases and the J gene lost 2 bases, with 8 bases spanning the gap. CDR3 sequence reads: CASSLSGNTDTQYF. Written as DNA, the CDR3 is TGTGCCAGCAGCTTAAGCGGCAACACAGATACGCAGTATTTT.

The count of this clone is one. This chain uses TRBV7-2 with TRBJ1-4, with 8 bases that match TRBD1. The ends lost 1 base at V and 13 bases at J; junction bases unmatched: 5. The CDR3 length is 13 residues. Germline values: CDR1 SGHTA, CDR2 FQGNSA. The CDR3 DNA reads TGTGCCAGCAGCTTAGGGAGACAGGGGATACTGTTTTTT. Translation gives CASSLGRQGILFF.

V usage is TRBV28 and J usage is TRBJ2-2; unclear D gene. The CDR3 totals 14 residues. Deletions cut 5 bases from V and 1 base from J, with 8 bases between. Germline values: CDR1 MDHEN, CDR2 SYDVKM. CDR3 protein: CASSRPGNTGELFF. DNA for the CDR3: TGTGCCAGCAGTCGCCCAGGGAACACCGGGGAGCTGTTTTTT.

V gene TRBV3-1 (or the pseudogene TRBV3-2) combines with J gene TRBJ2-3, with TRBD2 identical over 8 bases. Germline lookup yields CDR1 LGHDT and CDR2 YNNKEL (reference sequence). The CDR3 loop spans 15 amino acids. The trim removed 4 bases at V and 2 bases at J, leaving 5 bases unmatched. The DNA of the CDR3 is TGTGCCAGCAGCCCAACTAGCGGATACACAGATACGCAGTATTTT. Translated: CASSPTSGYTDTQYF.

The V and J genes are TRBV19 and TRBJ1-5; D is unresolved. CDR3 length: 17 amino acids. Trimming left V 1 base short and J 0 bases short, with 13 bases between. Germline V gene lookup returns CDR1 LNHDA and CDR2 SQIVND (reference sequence). DNA of the CDR3: TGTGCCAGTAGTATAGGTAGTACACAGAATAGCAATCAGCCCCAGCATTTT. Translation: CASSIGSTQNSNQPQHF.

The chain uses TRBV18 and TRBJ1-1, with D hard to call. This CDR3 region has 14 residues. CDR1 and CDR2 (germline): KGHSH, LQKENI. Between the trimmed V and J ends, which lost 2 bases and 5 bases, there was a span of 12 bases. In DNA, the CDR3 is TGTGCCAGCTCACCAAATTCAGGAGGGACTGAAGCTTTCTTT. As protein: CASSPNSGGTEAFF.

The gene calls are TRBV9 and TRBJ1-1; the match to TRBD1 covers 8 bases. The CDR3 length is 14 residues. J lost 5 bases, V lost 4 bases, and 7 bases had no gene match. Germline values: CDR1 SGDLS, CDR2 YYNGEE. The CDR3 sequence: CASSTGQGGTEAFF. The CDR3 region has the DNA TGTGCCAGCAGCACCGGACAGGGCGGGACTGAAGCTTTCTTT. Drawing the rest from reference TRBV9 and TRBJ1-1, the complete variable domain is DSGVTQTPKHLITATGQRVTLRCSPRSGDLSVYWYQQSLDQGLQFLIQYYNGEERAKGNILERFSAQQFPDLHSELNLSSLELGDSALYFCASSTGQGGTEAFFGQGTRLTVV.

On this clone itself: Other DNA sequences in the sample encode the same CDR3. This chain links TRBV12-3 or TRBV12-4 with TRBJ1-1; D unresolved. V was clipped by 4 bases and J by 6 bases, with 12 bases between them. This CDR3 is built from 13 residues. CDR3 in amino acids: CASSSTPSAEAFF. CDR3 nucleotide sequence: TGTGCCAGCAGTTCGACACCGTCCGCTGAAGCTTTCTTT.

The chain joins TRBV7-2 to TRBJ2-5; D call uncertain. This CDR3 has 15 residues. V was cut by 0 bases and J by 0 bases, with 8 bases left in between. CDR1 SGHTA and CDR2 FQGNSA come from the germline V gene. The CDR3 nucleotides are TGTGCCAGCAGCTTAGCGAGGCTGGACCAAGAGACCCAGTACTTC. It codes for CASSLARLDQETQYF.

This clone is a singleton in its sample. This chain connects TRBV18 to TRBJ1-1; 7 nucleotides agree with TRBD1. Trimming took 5 bases from V and 7 from J; bases not matched to a gene: 4. The CDR3 runs to 12 residues. The V gene's germline CDR1 is KGHSH and CDR2 LQKENI. CDR3 nucleotides: TGTGCCAGCTCAGTCCGGGACAGTGAAGCTTTCTTT. Translated, it gives CASSVRDSEAFF.

This clone was picked up a small number of times. The chain recombines TRBV7-2 with TRBJ1-5; 7 nucleotides line up with TRBD1. Trimming removed 5 bases from V and 2 bases from J; junction bases left unmatched: 3. The germline V gene encodes CDR1 SGHTA and CDR2 FQGNSA. The CDR3 runs 14 residues. CDR3 sequence: CASSADRGNQPQHF. CDR3 sequence (DNA): TGTGCCAGCAGCGCAGACAGGGGCAATCAGCCCCAGCATTTT.

The chain recombines TRBV6-2 or TRBV6-3 with TRBJ2-2, with 8 nucleotides matching TRBD2. The germline V gene encodes CDR1 MNHEY and CDR2 SVGEGT. V dropped 6 bases and J dropped 0; count of bases not matched to a gene: 9. The CDR3 covers 17 residues. CDR3 bases: TGTGCCAGCAGCCTCGGGGTTAGCGGGGCGAACACCGGGGAGCTGTTTTTT. This sequence encodes CASSLGVSGANTGELFF.

V is TRBV6-2 or TRBV6-3 and J is TRBJ1-4; tentative D call: TRBD1 (5 bases). Trimming cost V 2 bases and J 1 base, with 11 bases left between them. The CDR3 loop spans 16 amino acids. The germline V gene has CDR1 MNHEY and CDR2 SVGEGT. The CDR3: CASSYRRQGTNEKLFF. Here the CDR3 DNA reads TGTGCCAGCAGTTACCGGCGGCAGGGAACTAATGAAAAACTGTTTTTT.

The chain carries TRBV11-2 and TRBJ2-4; a possible D gene is TRBD2 (5 bases). V shed 2 bases and J shed 0 bases, with 11 bases lying between them. CDR3 size: 16 residues. From germline, CDR1 is SGHAT and CDR2 FQNNGV. The CDR3 DNA follows: TGTGCCAGCAGCTTAATTGCGGGTCTAGCCAAAAACATTCAGTACTTC. This gives the protein CASSLIAGLAKNIQYF.

This clone was picked up one time. The chain links TRBV7-2 to TRBJ1-6; D might be TRBD1 (6 bases). From germline, CDR1 is SGHTA and CDR2 FQGNSA. The CDR3 extends over 14 amino acids. Deletions cut 2 bases from V and 10 bases from J, with 12 bases between. The CDR3 sequence is CASSLTGIASPLHF. CDR3 nucleotides: TGTGCCAGCAGCTTAACAGGGATAGCGTCACCCCTCCACTTT.

This chain connects TRBV7-2 to TRBJ2-5, with D perhaps TRBD1 (6 bases). Germline-derived CDR1 and CDR2 are SGHTA and FQGNSA. The CDR3 runs to 14 residues. V was pared by 3 bases and J by 3 bases, with 11 bases between. DNA of the CDR3: TGTGCCAGCAGCTTCAGGGGACCCGAAGAGACCCAGTACTTC. This gives the protein CASSFRGPEETQYF.

This sequence joins TRBV7-8 and TRBJ2-3, with 12 positions matching TRBD1. The germline V gene has CDR1 SGHVS and CDR2 FQNEAQ. With 4 bases clipped from V and 3 bases from J, the junction kept 5 bases outside the gene matches. The CDR3 covers 16 residues. For the CDR3, the DNA is TGTGCCAGCAGCTGGGGACAGGGGGCGCGTACAGATACGCAGTATTTT. Its translation is CASSWGQGARTDTQYF.

The sample holds one count of this clone. The gene calls are TRBV12-3 or TRBV12-4 and TRBJ2-6; unclear D gene. The CDR3 covers 13 residues. Trimming stripped 3 bases from V and 3 bases from J, with 3 bases between. The DNA of the CDR3 is TGTGCCAGCAGTTTCGGTGGGGCCAACGTCCTGACTTTC. It is translated as CASSFGGANVLTF.

This chain uses TRBV2 with TRBJ1-5; 7 bases are a match to TRBD1. V gave up 5 bases and J gave up 1 base; unmatched junction bases: 2. The germline V gene encodes CDR1 SNHLY and CDR2 FYNNEI. The CDR3 consists of 14 residues. CDR3 nucleotides: TGTGCCAGCAGTTCGGACAGGAGCAATCAGCCCCAGCATTTT. This sequence encodes CASSSDRSNQPQHF.

This chain connects TRBV5-1 to TRBJ2-1; no firm D call. Trimming removed 1 base from V and 6 bases from J, with 8 bases in between. Germline assignment: CDR1 SGHRS and CDR2 YFSETQ. This CDR3 is built from 13 residues. CDR3 protein: CASSLFGPNEQFF. The CDR3 nucleotides are TGCGCCAGCAGCTTGTTCGGTCCCAATGAGCAGTTCTTC. Using reference TRBV5-1 and TRBJ2-1 for the parts outside the CDR3, the full variable domain is KAGVTQTPRYLIKTRGQQVTLSCSPISGHRSVSWYQQTPGQGLQFLFEYFSETQRNKGNFPGRFSGRQFSNSRSEMNVSTLELGDSALYLCASSLFGPNEQFFGPGTRLTVL.

The chain couples TRBV9 to TRBJ2-5; a possible D gene is TRBD2 (6 bases). Germline V gene data show CDR1 as SGDLS and CDR2 as YYNGEE. This CDR3 comprises 14 residues. V was clipped by 0 bases and J by 4 bases, with 10 bases between them. The chain's CDR3 is CASSVAGVAETQYF. The CDR3 bases are TGTGCCAGCAGCGTAGCGGGGGTAGCAGAGACCCAGTACTTC.